These T cell receptor beta chains were read from a single sample in a study of shared clonotypes between healthy human individuals. Method: immunoSEQ multiplex PCR; TCRdb's copy keeps in-frame clones and lacks some. Of around 510,000 clones in the sample, around 81% are singletons; the top ten hold about 12%. Sequencing was carried out using PBMCs. The receptor set was obtained from a woman aged 40 to 50 in good health. Some clones in this sample may be carry-over from other donors' samples. CDR3s include the opening cysteine and the closing phenylalanine or tryptophan. A D gene is named only where the DNA matches it firmly. Size tells how often a clone was seen (once, few, many) or the class of an expanded clone, and some rows leave it out.

>TRBV18|TRBJ2-7|16|.|once
TGTGCCAGCTCACCAGACTCGGAGAGGGCCTCCTACGAGCAGTACTTC
CASSPDSERASYEQYF
>TRBV6-5|TRBJ1-2|13|.|.
TGTGCCAGCAGCTCCGGCCTCAGGGATGGCTACACCTTC
CASSSGLRDGYTF
>TRBV27|TRBJ2-5|13|.|.
TGTGCCAGCAGCCTATATCCCTACGAGACCCAGTACTTC
CASSLYPYETQYF
>TRBV18|TRBJ2-2|15|.|.
TGTGCCAGCTCGCGAAGATTCGGTGACACCGGGGAGCTGTTTTTT
CASSRRFGDTGELFF
>TRBV2|TRBJ1-1|14|.|once
TGTGTCAGCAGTACCGCCGGGACAAACTCTGAAGCTTTCTTT
CVSSTAGTNSEAFF
>TRBV7-2|TRBJ2-1|16|TRBD2|.
TGTGCCAGCAGCCTGCCGGGACTAGCGGGAGAATATGAGCAGTTCTTC
CASSLPGLAGEYEQFF
>TRBV7-9|TRBJ2-5|16|.|.
TGTGCCAGCAGCTTAGGGACAGTTGATTTACAAGAGACCCAGTACTTC
CASSLGTVDLQETQYF
>TRBV25-1|TRBJ2-1|14|.|.
TGTGCCAGCAGTGAATCCGGGAGCTACAATGAGCAGTTCTTC
CASSESGSYNEQFF
>TRBV30|TRBJ1-5|13|.|.
TGTGCCTGGAGTTACAGGGAAAATCAGCCCCAGCATTTT
CAWSYRENQPQHF
>TRBV7-2|TRBJ1-2|13|TRBD1|.
TGTGCCAGCAGCCTGGACAGGGCCAATGGCTACACCTTC
CASSLDRANGYTF
>TRBV7-9|TRBJ1-1|14|TRBD1|few
TGTGCCAGCAGCGCCGGGACAGGGCGCACTGAAGCTTTCTTT
CASSAGTGRTEAFF
>TRBV5-6|TRBJ2-5|16|.|.
TGTGCCAGCAGCCTCACCGCAGGGGGGAACCAAGAGACCCAGTACTTC
CASSLTAGGNQETQYF
>TRBV7-2|TRBJ1-1|18|TRBD1|.
TGTGCCAGCAGCCCAAGGCTATATCAGGGGGCAAGGAGCACTGAAGCTTTCTTT
CASSPRLYQGARSTEAFF
>TRBV2|TRBJ2-1|12|.|.
TGTGCCAGCAGTGTTGAGTGGGACTCCCGGTTCTTC
CASSVEWDSRFF
>TRBV7-3|TRBJ2-4|13|TRBD1|.
TGTGCCAGCAGCTTAAACAGGGGGGACATTCAGTACTTC
CASSLNRGDIQYF
>TRBV7-9|TRBJ2-1|17|TRBD2|.
TGTGCCAGCAGCTATGGACTAGCGGGAAGTGTTAACAATGAGCAGTTCTTC
CASSYGLAGSVNNEQFF
>TRBV7-3|TRBJ2-1|17|TRBD1|.
TGTGCCAGCAGCTTAACACGGGCCACACAGGGGGCCAATGAGCAGTTCTTC
CASSLTRATQGANEQFF
>TRBV7-7|TRBJ2-1|15|TRBD2|few
TGTGCCAGCAGCTTAGGGGAGGGCCCCTACAATGAGCAGTTCTTC
CASSLGEGPYNEQFF
>TRBV5-1|TRBJ2-1|15|TRBD1|.
TGCGCCAGCAGCTACCCGGGACAGGGGGAGAGTGAGCAGTTCTTC
CASSYPGQGESEQFF
>TRBV7-9|TRBJ2-7|15|TRBD2|.
TGTGCCAGCAGCCGTGGGACTAGCGGGACGGGGGAGCAGTACTTC
CASSRGTSGTGEQYF
>TRBV5-1|TRBJ2-1|17|TRBD2|few
TGCGCCAGCAGCCGAGGATTGGCGGGAGGAGGGTACAATGAGCAGTTCTTC
CASSRGLAGGGYNEQFF
>TRBV4-3|TRBJ1-5|13|.|.
TGCGCCAGCAGCCAAGATTCAAATCAGCCCCAGCATTTT
CASSQDSNQPQHF
>TRBV29-1|TRBJ1-4|15|.|.
TGCAGCGTCGTTCTAGGTGGCAGGATAGATGAAAAACTGTTTTTT
CSVVLGGRIDEKLFF
>TRBV5-4|TRBJ2-7|15|TRBD1|.
TGTGCCAGCAGCCCAGGACAGGGGATCTACTACGAGCAGTACTTC
CASSPGQGIYYEQYF
>TRBV6-1|TRBJ2-1|13|.|.
TGTGCCAGCAGTGTCCTGTTTTACAATGAGCAGTTCTTC
CASSVLFYNEQFF
>TRBV29-1|TRBJ1-1|12|.|.
TGTAGCGTCGGTGACAGTAACACTGAAGCTTCCTTT
CSVGDSNTEASF
>TRBV4-3|TRBJ2-3|13|.|.
TGCGCCAGCAGCCAAGACCGGGCAAATACGCAGTATTTT
CASSQDRANTQYF
>TRBV30|TRBJ2-7|17|.|once
TGTGCCTGGAGTGTATTTGGCAGGAGTCCGACCTCCTACGAGCAGTACTTC
CAWSVFGRSPTSYEQYF
>TRBV10-3|TRBJ2-5|15|.|.
TGTGCCATCAGTGAGTCGACGGAGGGAGAAGAGACCCAGTACTTC
CAISESTEGEETQYF
>TRBV25-1|TRBJ1-2|16|TRBD1|.
TGTGCCAGCAGCCTAGCCGGGACAGGAGTCGGCTATGGCTACACCTTC
CASSLAGTGVGYGYTF
>TRBV7-6|TRBJ2-1|16|TRBD2|.
TGTGCCAGCAGCTTAGACTTAGCGGGAGCTATGAATGAGCAGTTCTTC
CASSLDLAGAMNEQFF
>TRBV27|TRBJ2-5|16|.|.
TGTGCCAGCAGTCCCGCGCTGGGGACCGGGACTGGGGGGCAGTACTTC
CASSPALGTGTGGQYF
>TRBV5-4|TRBJ1-1|13|.|few
TGTGCCAGCAGCGTACAGAATGGCCCTGAAGCTTTCTTT
CASSVQNGPEAFF
>TRBV19|TRBJ2-5|15|.|.
TGTGCCAGTAGTATCCACGAACAGGGGAGGGAGACCCAGTACTTC
CASSIHEQGRETQYF
>TRBV6-1|TRBJ1-1|13|.|many
TGTGCCAGCAGTCCGGGTGAGAACACTGAAGCTTTCTTT
CASSPGENTEAFF
>TRBV6-1|TRBJ2-7|15|.|few
TGTGCCAGCAGTGAACGGCTAGCGCAGCCCTACGAGCAGTACTTC
CASSERLAQPYEQYF
>TRBV29-1|TRBJ2-1|18|TRBD2|.
TGCAGCGTTGAAGAGGGCGGGAGGGCCTATAGCTCCTACAATGAGCAGTTCTTC
CSVEEGGRAYSSYNEQFF
>TRBV27|TRBJ1-4|13|.|.
TGTGCCAGCAGTTTCTCGGGGTTTGAAAAACTGTTTTTT
CASSFSGFEKLFF
>TRBV6-6|TRBJ2-3|16|TRBD1|once
TGTGCCAGCATCCCGGGGACAGGGAGGGCCACAGATACGCAGTATTTT
CASIPGTGRATDTQYF
>TRBV28|TRBJ2-1|12|TRBD2|.
TGTGCCAGCAGTTTATCTCCGGGACTAGTGATCTTC
CASSLSPGLVIF
>TRBV19|TRBJ2-5|16|TRBD2|.
TGTGCCAGTAGTTTGGGACTAGCGGGAGGTCAAGAGACCCAGTACTTC
CASSLGLAGGQETQYF
>TRBV9|TRBJ2-1|18|TRBD2|.
TGTGCCAGCAGCCCCCGACTAGCGGGTCCGACAGCCAACAATGAGCAGTTCTTC
CASSPRLAGPTANNEQFF